These 7 T cell receptor beta chains were sequenced from one sample in a study of T cells after posttransplantation cyclophosphamide. The data were produced by immunoSEQ multiplex PCR, yet TCRdb's version contains in-frame clones alone and is incomplete. Here the sample spans tens of thousands of clones, 85% to 95% being singletons. Specimen: PBMCs. The receptors originated from a woman aged 25-40 years in good health and a related stem cell transplant donor.

The chain couples TRBV5-4 to TRBJ1-2; D unclear. The length of the CDR3 is 14 residues. V was trimmed by 3 bases and J by 7 bases, leaving 16 bases between them. Germline CDR1 and CDR2: SGHNT and YYREEE (reference sequence). The CDR3 nucleotides read TGTGCCAGCAGCTGGTCGTTAGATGAGGGTGGCTACACCTTC. Amino acids: CASSWSLDEGGYTF.

This clone has a single count. V and J are TRBV5-1 and TRBJ1-2; 7 nucleotides agree with TRBD1. The V gene's germline CDR1 is SGHRS and CDR2 YFSETQ. There are 13 residues in the CDR3. J lost 2 bases, V lost 5 bases, and 3 bases had no gene match. CDR3 region: CASSSGGNYGYTF. CDR3 nucleotides: TGCGCCAGCAGTTCAGGGGGGAACTATGGCTACACCTTC.

This rearrangement joins TRBV6-1 to TRBJ1-5; 8 bases line up with TRBD1. The CDR3 spans 16 residues. Germline V lookup: CDR1 MNHNS, CDR2 SASEGT. The V segment lost 0 bases and the J segment 4 bases; nucleotides outside the gene matches: 5. CDR3 sequence: CASSEAGTGANQPQHF. The CDR3 DNA sequence: TGTGCCAGCAGTGAAGCCGGGACAGGAGCAAATCAGCCCCAGCATTTT.

V and J are TRBV29-1 and TRBJ1-2; D is unclear. This CDR3 has 8 residues. Germline V gene lookup returns CDR1 SQVTM and CDR2 ANQGSEA. For the CDR3, the DNA is TGCGGGGAGGGAGGCTACACCTTC. Protein sequence: CGEGGYTF.

The chain recombines TRBV19 with TRBJ2-3, with unresolved D. CDR3 size: 14 residues. In germline, CDR1 is LNHDA, CDR2 SQIVND (reference sequence). V dropped 1 base and J dropped 14 bases, with 19 bases sitting between them. The CDR3 sequence: CASSIGPPGWGLYF. The CDR3 region has the DNA TGTGCCAGTAGTATAGGACCCCCAGGATGGGGTCTGTATTTT.

This sequence joins TRBV30 and TRBJ2-5, with 7 bases identical to TRBD2. CDR1 is GTSNPN and CDR2 is SVGIG in the germline V gene (reference sequence). With V trimmed by 3 bases and J by 5 bases, 6 bases remained unmatched. The CDR3 totals 13 residues. CDR3 nucleotide sequence: TGTGCCTGGAGCGGACTAGTTGGCGAGACCCAGTACTTC. It translates to CAWSGLVGETQYF.

The chain carries TRBV5-1 and TRBJ1-1; no clear D. V shed 6 bases and J shed 5 bases, with 17 bases lying between them. Germline V gene lookup returns CDR1 SGHRS and CDR2 YFSETQ. The CDR3 has 14 residues. The CDR3 bases are TGCGCCAGCACCCTGGCCGGTGGTACAACTGAAGCTTTCTTT. Amino acid sequence: CASTLAGGTTEAFF.